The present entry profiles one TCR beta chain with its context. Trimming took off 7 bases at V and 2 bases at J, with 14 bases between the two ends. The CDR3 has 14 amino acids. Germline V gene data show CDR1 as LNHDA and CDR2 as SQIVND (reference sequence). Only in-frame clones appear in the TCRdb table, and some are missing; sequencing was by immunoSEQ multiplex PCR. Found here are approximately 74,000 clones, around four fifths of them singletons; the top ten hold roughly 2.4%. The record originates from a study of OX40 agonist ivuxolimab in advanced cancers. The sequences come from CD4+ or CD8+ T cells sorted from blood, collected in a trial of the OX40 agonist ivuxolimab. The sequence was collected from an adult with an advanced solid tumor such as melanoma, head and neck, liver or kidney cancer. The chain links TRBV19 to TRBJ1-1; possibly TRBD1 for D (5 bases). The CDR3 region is CASTKTVPNTEAFF. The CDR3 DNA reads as TGTGCCAGTACCAAGACAGTTCCAAACACTGAAGCTTTCTTT.